One sample yielded the 19 T cell receptor beta chains listed below, sequenced in a study of CD8 T cells in Susac syndrome. Random hexamers were used to reverse transcribe an amount of about 0.45 to 1 ug RNA. TCRdb reanalysed the immunoSEQ multiplex PCR reads using MiXCR and keeps one entry per CDR3 protein. The profile shows 180,000 or so distinct CDR3 sequences, about 94% of them singletons. Sequenced sample: CD4+ T cells from PBMCs. Receptor source: a human donor with Susac syndrome.

The chain recombines TRBV5-5 with TRBJ2-1; D perhaps matches TRBD2 (6 bases). V was shortened by 0 bases and J by 6 bases, with 13 bases between the two germline ends. This CDR3 has 15 amino acids. Germline CDR1 is SGHKS and CDR2 is YYEKEE (reference sequence). The CDR3 sequence: CASSLVSSGSNEQFF. The DNA for the CDR3 is TGTGCCAGCAGCTTGGTGAGTAGCGGCAGCAATGAGCAGTTCTTC.

The rearrangement links TRBV19 to TRBJ2-7; possibly TRBD1 for D (5 bases). CDR3 length equals 15 residues. Germline CDR1 is LNHDA and CDR2 is SQIVND (reference sequence). V lost 5 bases and J 5 bases, leaving 19 bases between the germline ends. Here the CDR3 DNA reads TGTGCCAGTAGTCTAATTGGGGCGGCCCCCCACGAGCAGTACTTC. Translation gives CASSLIGAAPHEQYF. The variable domain in full, completed from reference TRBV19 and TRBJ2-7, reads DGGITQSPKYLFRKEGQNVTLSCEQNLNHDAMYWYRQDPGQGLRLIYYSQIVNDFQKGDIAEGYSVSREKKESFPLTVTSAQKNPTAFYLCASSLIGAAPHEQYFGPGTRLTVT.

The gene calls are TRBV7-8 and TRBJ1-6; 7 bases align to TRBD1. V shed 5 bases and J 11 bases; nucleotides not matched to a gene: 18. The germline V gene has CDR1 SGHVS and CDR2 FQNEAQ. The length of the CDR3 is 17 residues. The CDR3 protein is CASSPKVGQAVFAPLHF. In DNA, the CDR3 is TGTGCCAGCAGCCCCAAGGTTGGACAGGCCGTTTTTGCACCCCTCCACTTT. Full variable domain (rest looked up from reference TRBV7-8 and TRBJ1-6): GAGVSQSPRYKVAKRGQDVALRCDPISGHVSLFWYQQALGQGPEFLTYFQNEAQLDKSGLPSDRFFAERPEGSVSTLKIQRTQQEDSAVYLCASSPKVGQAVFAPLHFGNGTRLTVT.

V is TRBV18 and J is TRBJ1-4, with D unclear. Trimming pared 5 bases from V and 8 bases from J, leaving 9 bases between. CDR1 and CDR2 from the germline V gene are KGHSH and LQKENI. This CDR3 has 12 amino acids. Here the CDR3 reads CASSRIGEKLFF. The CDR3 coding sequence is TGTGCCAGCTCAAGAATTGGAGAAAAACTGTTTTTT.

J is TRBJ2-5 and V is TRBV30, with no clear D. V was trimmed by 2 bases and J by 0 bases, leaving 7 bases between them. CDR3 length equals 13 residues. CDR1 and CDR2 from the germline V gene are GTSNPN and SVGIG (reference sequence). The CDR3 nucleotides are TGTGCCTGGAGTAAGAGGAACCAAGAGACCCAGTACTTC. Translated: CAWSKRNQETQYF.

This chain links TRBV20-1 with TRBJ1-2; 12 positions match TRBD1. V shed 4 bases, J shed 1 base, and the junction held 7 bases outside the gene matches. CDR3 size: 16 residues. Germline loops: CDR1 DFQATT, CDR2 SNEGSKA (reference sequence). The DNA of the CDR3 is TGCAGTGCTACCCGGGACAGGGGGCTTGTTAACTATGGCTACACCTTC. Its protein product is CSATRDRGLVNYGYTF.

V gene TRBV18 combines with J gene TRBJ1-1; D might be TRBD1 (5 bases). Germline assignment: CDR1 KGHSH and CDR2 LQKENI. Trimming stripped 2 bases from V and 6 bases from J, with 13 bases between. The CDR3 covers 14 residues. Written as DNA, the CDR3 is TGTGCCAGCTCACCAGAGCGGCCGACAGCTGAAGCTTTCTTT. Its protein product is CASSPERPTAEAFF.

V gene TRBV14 combines with J gene TRBJ2-5, with 7 bases aligning to TRBD2. This CDR3 comprises 14 residues. Germline loops: CDR1 SGHDN, CDR2 FVKESK. The ends lost 1 base at V and 5 bases at J; junction bases unmatched: 4. The CDR3 sequence is CASSQALAVETQYF. The CDR3 DNA sequence: TGTGCCAGCAGCCAAGCTCTAGCGGTGGAGACCCAGTACTTC.

The chain carries TRBV10-3 and TRBJ1-2; TRBD1 aligns across 8 bases. Per the germline V gene, CDR1 is ENHRY and CDR2 is SYGVKD. This CDR3 comprises 14 residues. V lost 3 bases to trimming and J lost 5 bases; unmatched junction nucleotides: 5. CDR3 DNA: TGTGCCATCAGTGACAGTGACAGGGGATATGGCTACACCTTC. Protein product: CAISDSDRGYGYTF.

CDR3 in DNA: TGTGCCAGCAGTTTAAGATCTAGGAGCCTTTACAATGAGCAGTTCTTC. This sequence encodes CASSLRSRSLYNEQFF. The chain employs TRBV28 and TRBJ2-1; D is unresolved. V lost 2 bases to trimming and J lost 4 bases, with 15 bases between them. CDR1 MDHEN and CDR2 SYDVKM come from the germline V gene. CDR3 length: 16 residues.

V gene TRBV5-4 combines with J gene TRBJ2-2, with a weak D call TRBD2 (7 bases). Per the germline V gene, CDR1 is SGHNT and CDR2 is YYREEE (reference sequence). V dropped 1 base and J dropped 7 bases, with 14 bases sitting between them. The CDR3 loop spans 15 amino acids. CDR3 sequence (DNA): TGTGCCAGCAGCTTGAAGGGGGGGCTACTCGGGGAGCTGTTTTTT. Residues: CASSLKGGLLGELFF.

This chain joins TRBV6-5 and TRBJ2-7; 8 nucleotides agree with TRBD1. V shed 8 bases and J 4 bases; nucleotides not matched to a gene: 7. Germline CDR1 is MNHEY and CDR2 is SVGAGI. This CDR3 is built from 13 residues. The DNA for the CDR3 is TGTGCCAGCCGAGGACAGGGAAAGTACGAGCAGTACTTC. This encodes CASRGQGKYEQYF.

V is TRBV28 and J is TRBJ1-5, with TRBD1 as a possible D gene (6 bases). The CDR3 has 14 amino acids. Germline V lookup: CDR1 MDHEN, CDR2 SYDVKM. Trimming left V 3 bases short and J 5 bases short, with 11 bases between. The CDR3 reads CASSFRGHDQPQHF. CDR3 nucleotides: TGTGCCAGCAGTTTTCGGGGGCATGATCAGCCCCAGCATTTT.

The chain recombines TRBV19 with TRBJ1-1; the D is unclear. CDR3 length: 13 residues. V lost 6 bases, J lost 7 bases, and 15 bases lay in between. The V gene's germline CDR1 is LNHDA and CDR2 SQIVND (reference sequence). The CDR3 DNA reads as TGTGCCAGTAGCGGGCAGGCAACCTATGAAGCTTTCTTT. Amino acids: CASSGQATYEAFF.

The chain has TRBV29-1 and TRBJ2-5; 7 nucleotides align to TRBD1. The CDR3 totals 13 residues. J lost 5 bases, V lost 4 bases, and 7 bases had no gene match. The germline V gene encodes CDR1 SQVTM and CDR2 ANQGSEA. CDR3 DNA sequence: TGCAGCGTTGCGACAGGGTTGTGGGAGACCCAGTACTTC. This sequence encodes CSVATGLWETQYF.

DNA of the CDR3: TGTGCCAGCAGACCTTTTTCCGGGACAGGGGGCGACTACACCTTC. It yields the protein CASRPFSGTGGDYTF. J is TRBJ1-2 and V is TRBV21-1; TRBD1 was called by the table and not checked on the DNA. TRBV21-1 is a pseudogene segment. The CDR3 runs 15 residues.

J is TRBJ2-1 and V is TRBV4-1, with D possibly matching TRBD1 (5 bases). Germline CDR1 reads MGHRA; CDR2 reads YSYEKL. This CDR3 comprises 16 residues. Trimming stripped 2 bases from V and 6 bases from J, with 17 bases between. For the CDR3, the DNA is TGCGCCAGCAGCCAATCCTACCTTGGGGCCGTCAATGAGCAGTTCTTC. Translating gives CASSQSYLGAVNEQFF.

This clonotype was seen only a few times. The chain uses TRBV20-1 and TRBJ2-5, with D tentatively TRBD2 (5 bases). Germline CDR1 is DFQATT and CDR2 is SNEGSKA (reference sequence). The CDR3 consists of 11 residues. With 4 bases removed from V and 2 bases from J, the gap between germline ends came to 5 bases. The CDR3 DNA reads as TGCAGTGCTACGGGGCAAGAGACCCAGTACTTC. This translates into CSATGQETQYF.

The chain carries TRBV28 and TRBJ1-5; 7 bases map to TRBD1. Germline trimming cut 3 bases from V and 5 bases from J; bases unmatched to any gene: 7. Per the germline V gene, CDR1 is MDHEN and CDR2 is SYDVKM. The CDR3 is 15 residues long. This chain's CDR3 is CASSFGDREYQPQHF. The CDR3 DNA sequence: TGTGCCAGCAGTTTTGGAGACAGGGAATATCAGCCCCAGCATTTT.